This paragraph covers one TCR beta chain sequence. Its antigen is unknown. Germline loops: CDR1 MNHEY, CDR2 SVGAGI. The CDR3 runs to 16 residues. Trimming shortened V by 2 bases and J by 6 bases, and 19 bases separated the two germline ends. The sample belongs to a study of post-analysis software for immune sequencing data. General observations from the study: In patients, TRBV5-6, TRBV5-1 and TRBV20-1 belonged to five or six TRBV segments found more frequently than in controls.

Unique molecular identifiers were present in the TCR beta cDNA libraries. Each CDR3 protein gets one entry after TCRdb re-called the PCR reads with MiXCR. The sample contains hundreds of thousands of distinct CDR3 sequences, 25% to 30% of which appear only once. The clonotype was recovered from a girl aged 5-17 years with multiple sclerosis. The source material was blood. The chain uses TRBV6-5 and TRBJ1-2, with D unresolved. DNA of the CDR3: TGTGCCAGCAGTTACGTGCGGGGATCACTTGGGGATGGCTACACCTTC. Its translation: CASSYVRGSLGDGYTF.